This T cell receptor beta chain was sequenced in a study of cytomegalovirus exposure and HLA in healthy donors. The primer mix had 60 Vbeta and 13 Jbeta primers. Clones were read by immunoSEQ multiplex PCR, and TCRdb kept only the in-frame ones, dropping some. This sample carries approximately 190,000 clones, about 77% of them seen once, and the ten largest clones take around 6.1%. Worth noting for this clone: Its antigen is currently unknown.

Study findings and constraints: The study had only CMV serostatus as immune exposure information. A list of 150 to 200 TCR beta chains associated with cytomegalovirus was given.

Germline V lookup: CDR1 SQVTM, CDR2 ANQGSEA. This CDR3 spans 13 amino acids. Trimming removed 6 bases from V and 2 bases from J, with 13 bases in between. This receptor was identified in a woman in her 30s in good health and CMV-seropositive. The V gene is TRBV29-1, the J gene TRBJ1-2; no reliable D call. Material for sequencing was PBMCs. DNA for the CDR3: TGCAGCGTGTACCAAACAGAAAACTATGGCTACACCTTC. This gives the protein CSVYQTENYGYTF.